This T cell receptor (beta chain) is from a study of blood T cell repertoires in COVID-19. Assignments of participants to cohorts depended upon their own reported clinical history. A few counts support this clone. Method: immunoSEQ multiplex PCR; TCRdb's copy keeps in-frame clones and lacks some. Of roughly 160,000 clones in the sample, more than 85% were seen once. In germline, CDR1 is MNHEY, CDR2 SMNVEV (reference sequence). This CDR3 has 12 amino acids. V dropped 10 bases and J dropped 2 bases, with 11 bases sitting between them. The sequence came from a woman aged 45-60 years who had recovered from COVID-19. The specimen was PBMCs or T cells enriched from blood (not recorded which). J is TRBJ1-2 and V is TRBV27, with D uncertain. The CDR3 here is CATLLPNYGYTF. The CDR3 region has the DNA TGTGCCACCCTTCTACCGAACTATGGCTACACCTTC.